This T cell receptor (beta chain) was retrieved from a study of beta chain features in type 1 diabetes. Note on this clone: Its antigen is unidentified.

Study observations and caveats: A cDNA-based sequencing approach could over-represent cells with high TCR expression. VDJ junctions in type 1 diabetes patients carried more deletions and fewer insertions.

The entirety of the isolated RNA underwent reverse transcription, so expressed TCRB transcripts were sequenced. Libraries were prepared by immunoSEQ multiplex PCR; TCRdb keeps only in-frame clonotypes and omits some of them. The sample yields 150,000 or so clones, 48% seen once. Germline assignment: CDR1 SEHNR and CDR2 FQNEAQ (reference sequence). V lost 5 bases to trimming and J lost 10 bases, with 14 bases between them. The CDR3 has 12 residues. Sequencing was performed on Tregs from blood. The receptor comes from a man between 18 and 35 years old in good health. The chain links TRBV7-9 to TRBJ1-2; TRBD1 is a possible D gene (6 bases). The DNA of the CDR3 is TGTGCCAGCAGCCTAAGGGGGTACAACTACACCTTC. This gives the protein CASSLRGYNYTF.